This is a list of T cell receptor beta chains from one sample in a study of blood T cells in healthy people across ages. TCRdb reanalysed the 5' RACE reads using MiXCR and keeps one entry per CDR3 protein. This sample carries about 690,000 distinct CDR3 sequences, less than 45% of them seen once, and the ten largest clones take roughly 30%. The sample was blood. These receptors came from an elderly man in good health. Each CDR3 is given with its conserved first and last residue. The D gene is left open where the match is weak. Size is stated for part of the rows, as once, few or many counts, or as a class when the clone is expanded.

v_gene	j_gene	abundance	d_gene	CDR3aa	CDR3nt
TRBV7-9	TRBJ2-6	.	.	CASSLVGTHSGANVLTF	TGTGCCAGCAGCTTAGTCGGCACCCACTCTGGGGCCAACGTCCTGACTTTC
TRBV5-1	TRBJ2-4	.	TRBD2	CASSSASGAREQYF	TGCGCCAGCAGCTCAGCTAGCGGGGCTAGGGAGCAGTACTTC
TRBV20-1	TRBJ2-7	.	TRBD2	CSARTSGRADEQYF	TGCAGTGCCCGGACTAGCGGGAGGGCCGATGAGCAGTACTTC
TRBV14	TRBJ2-1	.	TRBD2	CASSQDLLAGGGEQFF	TGTGCCAGCAGCCAAGATCTACTAGCGGGAGGGGGTGAGCAGTTCTTC
TRBV10-1	TRBJ2-3	few	.	CASSETGRNTQYF	TGCGCCAGCAGTGAGACAGGGAGAAATACGCAGTATTTT
TRBV7-6	TRBJ1-5	few	.	CASSPGAGNQPQHF	TGTGCCAGCAGTCCGGGGGCTGGCAATCAGCCCCAGCATTTT
TRBV20-1	TRBJ2-1	few	.	CSASRTTLNEQFF	TGCAGTGCTAGCCGGACTACCCTCAATGAGCAGTTCTTC
TRBV7-2	TRBJ2-3	many	.	CASSLDGGSTDTQYF	TGTGCCAGCAGCTTAGACGGAGGTAGCACAGATACGCAGTATTTT
TRBV12-3/TRBV12-4	TRBJ2-3	.	TRBD2	CASRLAGVTTRKDTQYF	TGTGCCAGCAGACTAGCGGGAGTGACTACCAGGAAAGATACGCAGTATTTT
TRBV18	TRBJ1-2	few	.	CASSPGGDARYGYTF	TGTGCCAGCTCACCAGGGGGGGATGCCCGCTATGGCTACACCTTC
TRBV29-1	TRBJ2-7	.	.	CSVVRTVSYNEQYF	TGCAGCGTTGTAAGGACGGTCTCCTACAATGAGCAGTACTTC
TRBV15	TRBJ2-5	.	.	CATSRDLTEPQEQYF	TGTGCCACCAGCAGAGATCTGACGGAACCCCAAGAGCAGTACTTC
TRBV29-1	TRBJ2-7	many	.	CSVVPTATSSYEQYF	TGCAGCGTTGTTCCGACAGCCACTAGCTCCTACGAGCAGTACTTC
TRBV2	TRBJ2-5	.	.	CASRRQTNQETQYF	TGTGCCAGCAGGCGACAGACGAACCAAGAGACCCAGTACTTC
TRBV2	TRBJ2-5	.	TRBD2	CASSLRGVQETQYF	TGTGCCAGCAGTCTCCGGGGGGTTCAAGAGACCCAGTACTTC
TRBV5-1	TRBJ2-5	.	.	CARSLEPGETQYF	TGCGCCAGAAGCTTGGAGCCCGGGGAGACCCAGTACTTC
TRBV6-1	TRBJ2-7	.	.	CASSEWKYEQYF	TGTGCCAGCAGTGAATGGAAATACGAGCAGTACTTC
TRBV20-1	TRBJ2-5	.	TRBD2	CSAVAGGQETQYF	TGCAGTGCTGTAGCGGGGGGCCAAGAGACCCAGTACTTC
TRBV28	TRBJ2-7	few	.	CASSPAFGTGSYEQYF	TGTGCCAGCAGCCCCGCGTTCGGGACGGGCTCCTACGAGCAGTACTTC
TRBV6-5	TRBJ1-3	.	TRBD1	CASSSPGQGLNTIYF	TGTGCCAGCAGTTCCCCGGGACAGGGGTTAAACACCATATATTTT
TRBV5-1	TRBJ1-4	.	TRBD1	CASSLRTGTNEKLFF	TGCGCCAGCAGCTTGAGGACAGGGACTAATGAAAAACTGTTTTTT
TRBV5-1	TRBJ2-1	.	TRBD1	CASSRGQGRINEQFF	TGCGCCAGCAGCCGGGGACAGGGGAGAATCAATGAGCAGTTCTTC
TRBV29-1	TRBJ2-5	many	.	CSVAVGGQTQYF	TGCAGCGTTGCGGTGGGGGGACAGACCCAGTACTTC
TRBV7-9	TRBJ2-7	few	TRBD1	CASSPLTGVAYEQYF	TGTGCCAGCAGCCCGTTGACAGGGGTCGCCTACGAGCAGTACTTC
TRBV12-3/TRBV12-4	TRBJ2-7	few	TRBD2	CASTPRRGGNEQYF	TGTGCCAGCACCCCACGTCGGGGAGGGAACGAGCAGTACTTC
TRBV5-1	TRBJ1-5	.	TRBD1	CASSPTGNSDQPQHF	TGCGCCAGCAGCCCGACAGGGAATAGCGATCAGCCCCAGCATTTT
TRBV5-1	TRBJ2-1	few	.	CASSLSGLTYNEQFF	TGCGCCAGCAGCCTTTCGGGACTCACCTACAATGAGCAGTTCTTC
TRBV24-1	TRBJ2-5	few	TRBD2	CATSKENPGLANQETQYF	TGTGCCACCAGCAAAGAAAATCCTGGACTAGCGAATCAAGAGACCCAGTACTTC
TRBV29-1	TRBJ2-4	many	TRBD2	CSVEDGKTSGAKNIQYF	TGCAGCGTTGAAGATGGGAAGACTAGCGGGGCCAAAAACATTCAGTACTTC
TRBV20-1	TRBJ1-2	.	.	CSATGRKPNYGYTF	TGCAGTGCAACGGGCAGGAAACCTAACTATGGCTACACCTTC
TRBV19	TRBJ2-5	.	.	CASSMVGSETQYF	TGTGCCAGTAGTATGGTCGGGAGCGAGACCCAGTACTTC
TRBV27	TRBJ1-4	few	TRBD1	CASSRQGTSSTNEKLFF	TGTGCCAGCAGTCGACAGGGGACCTCCTCAACTAATGAAAAACTGTTTTTT
TRBV6-2/TRBV6-3	TRBJ2-5	.	.	CASSYGGGGAETQYF	TGTGCCAGCAGTTACGGAGGGGGGGGCGCAGAGACCCAGTACTTC
TRBV20-1	TRBJ1-2	few	.	CSASGFQGPRNGYTF	TGCAGTGCTAGTGGCTTTCAGGGACCTAGAAATGGCTACACCTTC
TRBV19	TRBJ2-1	once	.	CASSAHRATGYNEQFF	TGTGCCAGTAGTGCTCACAGGGCAACGGGGTACAATGAGCAGTTCTTC
TRBV24-1	TRBJ2-3	.	TRBD2	CATSAEAGGWDTQYF	TGTGCCACCAGTGCAGAGGCGGGAGGGTGGGATACGCAGTATTTT
TRBV20-1	TRBJ2-5	few	TRBD2	CSAYSDSGGAPKETQYF	TGCAGTGCTTATTCCGATAGCGGGGGGGCCCCCAAAGAGACCCAGTACTTC
TRBV7-9	TRBJ2-1	.	.	CASSFQGQIKNNEQFF	TGTGCCAGCAGCTTCCAGGGCCAGATAAAAAACAATGAGCAGTTCTTC
TRBV7-2	TRBJ2-2	.	.	CASSLFGAGGPGGELFF	TGTGCCAGCAGCTTGTTTGGTGCAGGGGGGCCAGGCGGGGAGCTGTTTTTT
TRBV5-1	TRBJ2-7	.	TRBD1	CASSRRQGSYEQYF	TGCGCCAGCAGCAGAAGACAGGGGTCCTACGAGCAGTACTTC
TRBV7-3	TRBJ2-7	.	.	CASNLGDSREQYF	TGTGCCAGCAACTTAGGGGATAGCCGCGAGCAGTACTTC
TRBV9	TRBJ1-2	few	TRBD1	CASSTRQGGDGYTF	TGTGCCAGCAGCACCAGACAGGGAGGGGATGGCTACACCTTC
TRBV5-1	TRBJ1-1	once	.	CASSAGAEQLNTEAFF	TGCGCCAGCAGCGCGGGGGCGGAACAGTTGAACACTGAAGCTTTCTTT
TRBV5-1	TRBJ1-1	.	.	CASSYQGNTEAFF	TGTGCCAGCAGTTATCAGGGTAACACTGAAGCTTTCTTT
TRBV7-9	TRBJ2-3	.	TRBD2	CASTNRLAGGADTQYF	TGTGCCAGCACCAACCGACTAGCGGGAGGGGCTGATACGCAGTATTTT
TRBV14	TRBJ2-1	.	TRBD2	CASSQARAGGREQFF	TGTGCCAGCAGCCAAGCACGAGCGGGGGGACGGGAGCAGTTCTTC
TRBV6-2/TRBV6-3	TRBJ2-1	.	TRBD1	CASSRRQGAHNEQFF	TGTGCCAGCAGTCGAAGACAGGGGGCCCACAATGAGCAGTTCTTC
TRBV7-7	TRBJ2-5	.	.	CTSSRDLRETQYF	TGTACTAGCAGCCGGGACCTGCGCGAGACCCAGTACTTC
TRBV28	TRBJ2-7	few	.	CASSSVPLEQYF	TGTGCCAGCAGTTCGGTACCTCTCGAGCAGTACTTC
TRBV28	TRBJ1-2	.	TRBD1	CASSLVAGGIYGYTF	TGTGCCAGCAGTTTAGTGGCAGGGGGAATCTATGGCTACACCTTC
TRBV5-1	TRBJ2-3	.	TRBD2	CASSGGGPPGGSTDTQYF	TGCGCCAGCAGCGGTGGGGGCCCCCCGGGAGGGAGCACAGATACGCAGTATTTT
TRBV7-2	TRBJ2-3	.	.	CASSRPTTRAGDTQYF	TGTGCCAGCAGCCGTCCTACGACTAGGGCGGGAGATACGCAGTATTTT
TRBV7-8	TRBJ2-3	.	TRBD2	CASSFTSGSSDTQYF	TGTGCCAGCAGCTTCACTAGCGGGAGTTCCGATACGCAGTATTTT
TRBV20-1	TRBJ1-1	few	TRBD1	CSAETGTGGRLNTEAFF	TGCAGTGCGGAGACCGGGACAGGGGGCAGATTGAACACTGAAGCTTTCTTT
TRBV7-2	TRBJ2-1	.	.	CASSLGGAKAGEQFF	TGTGCCAGCAGCTTAGGGGGGGCAAAAGCGGGGGAGCAGTTCTTC
TRBV28	TRBJ2-5	.	.	CASSLSHPAAPSQETQYF	TGTGCCAGCAGTTTATCTCACCCCGCGGCACCTTCACAAGAGACCCAGTACTTC
TRBV6-2/TRBV6-3	TRBJ2-6	.	.	CASSSSGLWANVLTF	TGTGCCAGCAGCTCATCTGGGCTCTGGGCCAACGTCCTGACTTTC
TRBV6-6	TRBJ1-1	few	.	CASSLKGLNTEAFF	TGTGCCAGCAGTTTAAAAGGGCTGAACACTGAAGCTTTCTTT